This TCR beta chain stems from a study of blood T cell repertoires in COVID-19. V trimming: 2 bases; J trimming: 6 bases; junction bases outside the gene matches: 4. Germline-derived CDR1 and CDR2 are LGHDT and YNNKEL (reference sequence). The CDR3 loop spans 15 amino acids. The repertoire was sequenced with immunoSEQ multiplex PCR; TCRdb's copy has only in-frame clones and lacks some. The repertoire holds a few hundred thousand clones, with nearly 90% as singletons. The specimen sequenced was peripheral blood. The V and J genes are TRBV3-1 (or the pseudogene TRBV3-2) and TRBJ2-2, with 9 nucleotides matching TRBD2. This TCR derives from a woman in her 40s who had recovered from COVID-19. The CDR3 region is CASSQISGGPGELFF. The DNA of the CDR3 is TGTGCCAGCAGCCAAATTAGCGGGGGACCCGGGGAGCTGTTTTTT.